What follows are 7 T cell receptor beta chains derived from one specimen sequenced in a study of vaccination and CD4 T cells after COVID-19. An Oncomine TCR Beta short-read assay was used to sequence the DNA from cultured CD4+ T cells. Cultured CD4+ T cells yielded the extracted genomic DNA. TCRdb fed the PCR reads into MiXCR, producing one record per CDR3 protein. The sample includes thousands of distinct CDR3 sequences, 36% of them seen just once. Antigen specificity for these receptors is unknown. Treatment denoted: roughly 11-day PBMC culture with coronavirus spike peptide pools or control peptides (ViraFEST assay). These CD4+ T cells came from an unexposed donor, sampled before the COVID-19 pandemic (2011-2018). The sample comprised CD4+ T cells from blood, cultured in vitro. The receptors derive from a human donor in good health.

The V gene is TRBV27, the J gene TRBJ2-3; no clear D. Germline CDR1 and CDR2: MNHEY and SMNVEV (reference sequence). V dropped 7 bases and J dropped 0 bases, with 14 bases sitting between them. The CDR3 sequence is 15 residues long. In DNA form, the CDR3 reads TGTGCCAGCACTCTATCAACTGCTAGCACAGATACGCAGTATTTT. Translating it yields CASTLSTASTDTQYF.

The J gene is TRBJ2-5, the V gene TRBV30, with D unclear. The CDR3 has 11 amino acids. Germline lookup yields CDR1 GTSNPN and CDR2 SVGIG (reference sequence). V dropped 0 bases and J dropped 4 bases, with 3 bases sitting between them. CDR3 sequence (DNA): TGTGCCTGGAGTGTAGGAGAGACCCAGTACTTC. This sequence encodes CAWSVGETQYF. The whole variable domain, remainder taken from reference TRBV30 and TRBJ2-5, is SQTIHQWPATLVQPVGSPLSLECTVEGTSNPNLYWYRQAAGRGLQLLFYSVGIGQISSEVPQNLSASRPQDRQFILSSKKLLLSDSGFYLCAWSVGETQYFGPGTRLLVL.

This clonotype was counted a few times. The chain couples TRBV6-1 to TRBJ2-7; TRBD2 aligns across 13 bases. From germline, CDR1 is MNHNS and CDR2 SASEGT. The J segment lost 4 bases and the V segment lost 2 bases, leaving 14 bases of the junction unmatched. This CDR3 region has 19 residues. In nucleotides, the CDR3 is TGTGCCAGCAGTGAAAGGAGGGGGATACTAGCGGGAGGGTTGTACGAGCAGTACTTC. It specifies CASSERRGILAGGLYEQYF.

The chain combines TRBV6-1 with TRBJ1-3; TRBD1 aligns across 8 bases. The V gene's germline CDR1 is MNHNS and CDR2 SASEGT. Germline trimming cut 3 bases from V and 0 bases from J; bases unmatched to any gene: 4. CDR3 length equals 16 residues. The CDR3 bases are TGTGCCAGCAGTGATAACAGGGGGAGCTCTGGAAACACCATATATTTT. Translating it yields CASSDNRGSSGNTIYF.

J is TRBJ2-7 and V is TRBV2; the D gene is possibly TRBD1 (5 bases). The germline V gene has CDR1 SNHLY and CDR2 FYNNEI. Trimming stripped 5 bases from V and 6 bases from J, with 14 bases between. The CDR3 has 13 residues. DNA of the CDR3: TGTGCCAGCAGTATCCAGGGATACTCCGAGCAGTACTTC. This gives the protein CASSIQGYSEQYF.

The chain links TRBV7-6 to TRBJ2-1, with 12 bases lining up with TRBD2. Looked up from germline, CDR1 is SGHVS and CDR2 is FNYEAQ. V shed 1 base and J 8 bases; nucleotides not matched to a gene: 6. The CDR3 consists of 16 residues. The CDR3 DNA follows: TGTGCCAGCAGCTTAGTAGCTAGCGGGAGGGGGTATGAGCAGTTCTTC. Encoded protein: CASSLVASGRGYEQFF.

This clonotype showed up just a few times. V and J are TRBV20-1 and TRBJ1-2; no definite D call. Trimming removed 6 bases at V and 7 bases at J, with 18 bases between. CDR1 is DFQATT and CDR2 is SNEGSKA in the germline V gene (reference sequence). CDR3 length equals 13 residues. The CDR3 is CSAQDTIGRGYTF. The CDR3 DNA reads TGCAGTGCCCAGGATACTATAGGACGTGGCTACACCTTC.